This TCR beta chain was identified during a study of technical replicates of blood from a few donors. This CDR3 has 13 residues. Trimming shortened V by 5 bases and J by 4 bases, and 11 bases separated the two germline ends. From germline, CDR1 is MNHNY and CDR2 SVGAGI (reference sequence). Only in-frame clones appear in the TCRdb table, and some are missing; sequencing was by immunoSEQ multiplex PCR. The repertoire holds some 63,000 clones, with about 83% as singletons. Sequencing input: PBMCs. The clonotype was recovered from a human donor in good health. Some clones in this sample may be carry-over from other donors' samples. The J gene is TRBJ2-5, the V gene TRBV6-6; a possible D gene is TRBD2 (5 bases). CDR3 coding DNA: TGTGCCAGCAGTACCCGCGGGCGAGAGACCCAGTACTTC. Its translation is CASSTRGRETQYF.